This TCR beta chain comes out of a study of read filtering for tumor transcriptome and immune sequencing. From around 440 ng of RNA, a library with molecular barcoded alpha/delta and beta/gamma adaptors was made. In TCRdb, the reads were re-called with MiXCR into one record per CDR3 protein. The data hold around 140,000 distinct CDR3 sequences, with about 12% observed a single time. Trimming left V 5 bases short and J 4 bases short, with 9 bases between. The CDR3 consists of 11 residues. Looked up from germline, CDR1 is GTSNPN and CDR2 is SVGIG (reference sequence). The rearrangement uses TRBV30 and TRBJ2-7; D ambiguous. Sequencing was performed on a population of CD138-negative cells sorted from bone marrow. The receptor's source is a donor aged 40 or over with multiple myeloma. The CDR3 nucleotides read TGTGCCTGGTCCAAACTTTACGAGCAGTACTTC. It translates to CAWSKLYEQYF.